Shown below are 28 T cell receptor beta chains from a single sample sequenced in a study of shared clonotypes between healthy human individuals. Sequenced by immunoSEQ multiplex PCR; TCRdb stores in-frame clones only, minus some. The sample gives about 510,000 clones, roughly 78% of which show up once; over 10% is in the top ten. The source material was PBMCs. These receptors came from a woman between 35 and 50 years old in good health. Some clones in this sample may be carry-over from other donors' samples.

V and J are TRBV28 and TRBJ2-5; D gene ambiguous. This CDR3 is built from 10 residues. V lost 7 bases to trimming and J lost 7 bases, with 7 bases between them. From germline, CDR1 is MDHEN and CDR2 SYDVKM. The CDR3 DNA follows: TGTGCCAGCAAGAGTGGGACCCAGTACTTC. Translation gives CASKSGTQYF.

This clone was recorded a few times. This chain uses TRBV7-2 with TRBJ2-5; TRBD2 matches 9 bases. This CDR3 is 16 amino acids long. Germline V CDR1 and CDR2: SGHTA, FQGNSA. The V gene end was trimmed by 5 bases and the J gene end by 2 bases; junction bases not matched to a gene: 9. CDR3 in DNA: TGTGCCAGCAGCCAACGATCAGGACTAGCGCAAGAGACCCAGTACTTC. Translation: CASSQRSGLAQETQYF.

The chain carries TRBV15 and TRBJ1-4; the match to TRBD1 covers 8 bases. Looked up from germline, CDR1 is LNHNV and CDR2 is YYDKDF (reference sequence). The CDR3 spans 15 residues. The J segment lost 8 bases and the V segment lost 1 base, leaving 6 bases of the junction unmatched. The CDR3 sequence is CATSRGTTGEEKLFF. CDR3 DNA sequence: TGTGCCACCAGCAGAGGAACGACAGGGGAAGAAAAACTGTTTTTT.

The genes are TRBV7-2 and TRBJ2-5; 8 bases map to TRBD2. With V trimmed by 1 base and J by 2 bases, 3 bases remained unmatched. Looked up from germline, CDR1 is SGHTA and CDR2 is FQGNSA. This CDR3 has 15 amino acids. The chain's CDR3 is CASSLGASGQETQYF. The CDR3 bases are TGTGCCAGCAGCTTAGGCGCTAGCGGGCAAGAGACCCAGTACTTC.

This chain connects TRBV4-1 to TRBJ2-5; D may correspond to TRBD1 or TRBD2 (5 bases each). V lost 3 bases to trimming and J lost 3 bases, with 14 bases between them. CDR1 MGHRA and CDR2 YSYEKL come from the germline V gene. CDR3 length equals 15 residues. CDR3 sequence (DNA): TGCGCCAGCAGCCACCCAGGGAGAAGGGAAGAGACCCAGTACTTC. Translating gives CASSHPGRREETQYF.

The count of this clone is one. Other DNA sequences in the sample encode the same CDR3. The chain combines TRBV10-3 with TRBJ2-3; D perhaps matches TRBD1 (5 bases). The germline gives CDR1 ENHRY, CDR2 SYGVKD. V was cut by 3 bases and J by 4 bases, with 5 bases left in between. CDR3 length equals 12 residues. The CDR3 sequence: CAISEGADTQYF. The CDR3 nucleotides read TGTGCCATCAGTGAAGGGGCAGATACGCAGTATTTT.

The gene calls are TRBV27 and TRBJ1-2; 7 bases are a match to TRBD1. There are 18 residues in the CDR3. Trimming removed 1 base from V and 2 bases from J; junction bases left unmatched: 13. Germline CDR1 and CDR2: MNHEY and SMNVEV (reference sequence). This CDR3 is CASSLYSPLRGPNYGYTF. The CDR3 bases are TGTGCCAGCAGTTTATACTCCCCACTTAGGGGGCCCAACTATGGCTACACCTTC.

V and J are TRBV25-1 and TRBJ1-2; unclear D gene. CDR1 is MGHDK and CDR2 is SYGVNS in the germline V gene. This CDR3 is built from 12 residues. The V end was cut by 4 bases, the J end by 5 bases, with 8 bases between. The DNA for the CDR3 is TGTGCCAGCAGTGTTTATGGTTATGGCTACACCTTC. This encodes CASSVYGYGYTF.

The gene calls are TRBV7-3 and TRBJ2-3, with D possibly matching TRBD2 (6 bases). Trimming stripped 8 bases from V and 2 bases from J, with 14 bases between. Germline V gene sequence: CDR1 SGHTA, CDR2 FQGTGA. This CDR3 spans 14 amino acids. The CDR3 DNA reads TGTGCCAGCGCACAAGGGACTTCCACAGATACGCAGTATTTT. Translation: CASAQGTSTDTQYF.

V is TRBV27 and J is TRBJ2-7, with D perhaps matching TRBD1 (6 bases). V was clipped by 5 bases and J by 4 bases, with 15 bases between them. There are 14 residues in the CDR3. Germline V gene data show CDR1 as MNHEY and CDR2 as SMNVEV (reference sequence). This chain's CDR3 is CASSVDRNRYEQYF. The CDR3 coding sequence is TGTGCCAGCAGTGTTGACAGGAACCGGTACGAGCAGTACTTC.

The DNA of the CDR3 is TGTGCCAGCAGCGTATCAGTGAACTATGGCTACACCTTC. It codes for CASSVSVNYGYTF. V and J are TRBV9 and TRBJ1-2; D gene ambiguous. Trimming removed 1 base at V and 2 bases at J, with 6 bases between. The CDR3 contains 13 residues. Germline-derived CDR1 and CDR2 are SGDLS and YYNGEE.

This clone showed up just once. This chain uses TRBV2 with TRBJ2-1; D remains ambiguous. The V end was cut by 6 bases, the J end by 0 bases, with 12 bases between. CDR3 length equals 15 residues. Germline V gene sequence: CDR1 SNHLY, CDR2 FYNNEI. CDR3 amino acids: CASRADRSSYNEQFF. The CDR3, as DNA: TGTGCCAGCAGGGCGGACCGCAGCTCCTACAATGAGCAGTTCTTC.

The genes are TRBV7-2 and TRBJ2-5, with D possibly TRBD1 on 6 matching bases. Germline CDR1 and CDR2: SGHTA and FQGNSA. The length of the CDR3 is 13 residues. Trimming pared 2 bases from V and 4 bases from J, leaving 8 bases between. CDR3 sequence: CASSLMTGETQYF. As DNA, the CDR3 is TGTGCCAGCAGCTTAATGACAGGAGAGACCCAGTACTTC.

In the case of this clone: The same CDR3 also results from other DNA sequences found in this sample. The J gene is TRBJ2-5, the V gene TRBV27; D gene unclear. The length of the CDR3 is 15 residues. Germline CDR1 MNHEY, CDR2 SMNVEV (reference sequence). The V and J ends lost 0 bases and 4 bases respectively, with 12 bases between them. CDR3 DNA sequence: TGTGCCAGCAGTTTATCGGCAGGTCCTCTAGAGACCCAGTACTTC. The encoded protein is CASSLSAGPLETQYF.

The CDR3 loop reads CASSQGAETGNEKLFF. The CDR3 coding sequence is TGCGCCAGCAGCCAAGGGGCCGAGACAGGAAATGAAAAACTGTTTTTT. This chain uses TRBV4-1 with TRBJ1-4, with D possibly matching TRBD1 (6 bases). Germline V gives CDR1 MGHRA, CDR2 YSYEKL. V was trimmed by 1 base and J by 5 bases, leaving 14 bases between them. The CDR3 covers 16 residues.

This chain's CDR3 is CASSPAEGARETQYF. CDR3 nucleotide sequence: TGTGCCAGCTCACCCGCTGAGGGGGCCAGAGAGACCCAGTACTTC. The chain recombines TRBV18 with TRBJ2-5; TRBD1 matches at 7 bases. Trimming removed 3 bases from V and 4 bases from J; junction bases left unmatched: 8. From germline, CDR1 is KGHSH and CDR2 LQKENI. This CDR3 is 15 amino acids long.

The rearrangement joins TRBV7-2 to TRBJ2-7; D is ambiguous. Trimming cost V 6 bases and J 4 bases, with 13 bases left between them. The CDR3 has 13 amino acids. From germline, CDR1 is SGHTA and CDR2 FQGNSA. CDR3 nucleotides: TGTGCCAGCAGTCAAATGGCGCCATACGAGCAGTACTTC. It codes for CASSQMAPYEQYF.

Note on this clone: This sample also contains other DNA sequences that code for the same CDR3. The chain carries TRBV18 and TRBJ2-1, with 9 bases identical to TRBD2. Germline V gene data show CDR1 as KGHSH and CDR2 as LQKENI. V gave up 3 bases and J gave up 5 bases; unmatched junction bases: 5. CDR3 length: 15 amino acids. The CDR3 region has the DNA TGTGCCAGCTCACCCGGGCTAGCGGGGAACAATGAGCAGTTCTTC. Protein sequence: CASSPGLAGNNEQFF.

The V and J genes are TRBV2 and TRBJ2-2; D might be TRBD2 (6 bases). Looked up from germline, CDR1 is SNHLY and CDR2 is FYNNEI. This CDR3 is built from 14 residues. The V gene lost 3 bases and the J gene lost 4 bases, with 9 bases spanning the gap. The CDR3 DNA sequence: TGTGCCAGCAGTGAGGGAGGACCCACCGGGGAGCTGTTTTTT. This gives the protein CASSEGGPTGELFF.

This chain links TRBV11-2 with TRBJ2-7; TRBD1 might be the D (6 bases). Trimming shortened V by 5 bases and J by 0 bases, and 11 bases separated the two germline ends. This CDR3 region has 14 residues. Per germline, CDR1 SGHAT and CDR2 FQNNGV. DNA for the CDR3: TGTGCCAGCAGCGGGACAAGGAGCTCCTACGAGCAGTACTTC. It specifies CASSGTRSSYEQYF.

The genes are TRBV28 and TRBJ2-3; the D gene is possibly TRBD2 (6 bases). The CDR3 runs 15 residues. Trimming removed 5 bases at V and 2 bases at J, with 14 bases between. The germline V gene encodes CDR1 MDHEN and CDR2 SYDVKM. Written as DNA, the CDR3 is TGTGCCAGCAGTCCAGCGGGTGTACCCACAGATACGCAGTATTTT. Encoded protein: CASSPAGVPTDTQYF.

V and J are TRBV7-4 and TRBJ2-6; a possible D gene is TRBD1 (5 bases). CDR1 SGHVT and CDR2 SQSDAQ come from the germline V gene. This CDR3 region has 18 residues. V was cut by 4 bases and J by 5 bases, with 21 bases left in between. The DNA of the CDR3 is TGTGCCAGCAGCTGGAACGACAGCTCACAAAGTCGGGCCAACGTCCTGACTTTC. As protein: CASSWNDSSQSRANVLTF.

This chain links TRBV5-1 with TRBJ2-5; perhaps TRBD2 as D (7 bases). V shed 0 bases and J shed 4 bases, with 16 bases lying between them. Germline CDR1 SGHRS, CDR2 YFSETQ. This CDR3 has 16 residues. The CDR3, as DNA: TGCGCCAGCAGCTTGGCCCAGGGGAGGGCCCGAGAGACCCAGTACTTC. It is translated as CASSLAQGRARETQYF.

This chain links TRBV7-2 with TRBJ1-2; D may be TRBD1 (5 bases). V shed 4 bases and J shed 0 bases, with 12 bases lying between them. Germline V gene data show CDR1 as SGHTA and CDR2 as FQGNSA. The length of the CDR3 is 15 residues. Written as DNA, the CDR3 is TGTGCCAGCAGCTCCCTCCCGACAGCTAACTATGGCTACACCTTC. Protein sequence: CASSSLPTANYGYTF.

This clone was observed a few times. The J gene is TRBJ2-7, the V gene TRBV18, with 7 bases matching TRBD1. CDR1 is KGHSH, CDR2 LQKENI, per germline. J was trimmed by 0 bases and V by 8 bases; bases with no gene match: 4. The CDR3 totals 13 residues. CDR3 amino acids: CASRRQGSYEQYF. CDR3 in DNA: TGTGCCAGCCGTCGACAGGGCTCCTACGAGCAGTACTTC.

This chain uses TRBV4-1 with TRBJ2-5, with 7 bases fitting TRBD1. The J call is in doubt because the DNA end fits TRBJ2-7 better. This CDR3 has 15 residues. The V gene's germline CDR1 is MGHRA and CDR2 YSYEKL. The CDR3 sequence is CASSHYIGQAYEQYF. CDR3 DNA sequence: TGCGCCAGCAGCCACTATATTGGACAGGCCTACGAGCAGTACTTC.

This chain joins TRBV30 and TRBJ2-1; 11 positions agree with TRBD2. The germline V gene encodes CDR1 GTSNPN and CDR2 SVGIG (reference sequence). The J segment lost 5 bases and the V segment lost 2 bases, leaving 2 bases of the junction unmatched. CDR3 size: 14 residues. The CDR3 coding sequence is TGTGCCTGGAGTCTGGGACTAGCGGACAATGAGCAGTTCTTC. Protein product: CAWSLGLADNEQFF. The full variable domain, with the rest looked up from reference TRBV30 and TRBJ2-1, is SQTIHQWPATLVQPVGSPLSLECTVEGTSNPNLYWYRQAAGRGLQLLFYSVGIGQISSEVPQNLSASRPQDRQFILSSKKLLLSDSGFYLCAWSLGLADNEQFFGPGTRLTVL.

The chain combines TRBV9 with TRBJ2-7, with 16 bases that match TRBD2. Germline values: CDR1 SGDLS, CDR2 YYNGEE. Germline trimming cut 6 bases from V and 5 bases from J; bases unmatched to any gene: 5. CDR3 length: 15 residues. CDR3 sequence reads: CASTPGLAGGNEQYF. The CDR3 DNA reads TGTGCCAGCACTCCGGGACTAGCGGGAGGGAACGAGCAGTACTTC.